This entry lists 9 T cell receptor beta chains sequenced from one sample in a study of shared clonotypes between healthy human individuals. The method was immunoSEQ multiplex PCR; TCRdb's version includes in-frame clones alone and lacks a portion of them. The sample shows about 1.5 million clones, 95% to 99% of them seen only once. Sequenced material: naive CD4+ T cells sorted from blood. Subset of the sample: CD45RA+ positively selected. All receptors derive from a man aged 30-40 years in good health.

The gene calls are TRBV18 and TRBJ2-5, with D possibly being TRBD1 or TRBD2 (6 bases each). This CDR3 has 16 residues. Germline assignment: CDR1 KGHSH and CDR2 LQKENI. The ends were cut back, 1 base at V and 1 base at J, with 13 bases in the middle. The CDR3 sequence: CASSPLSGAAQETQYF. As DNA, the CDR3 is TGTGCCAGCTCACCACTTTCGGGGGCGGCCCAAGAGACCCAGTACTTC.

The chain joins TRBV11-2 to TRBJ1-2; D might be TRBD1 (6 bases). This CDR3 has 14 amino acids. Germline V gene lookup returns CDR1 SGHAT and CDR2 FQNNGV. V shed 5 bases and J shed 8 bases, with 18 bases lying between them. The CDR3 protein is CASSNDRPPGGYTF. Written as DNA, the CDR3 is TGTGCCAGCAGCAACGACAGGCCCCCCGGAGGCTACACCTTC.

Here the CDR3 DNA reads TGCAGCGTTAAACTCCCGGGGGTCCGCTACAATGAGCAGTTCTTC. It specifies CSVKLPGVRYNEQFF. The V and J genes are TRBV29-1 and TRBJ2-1, with a weak D call TRBD2 (6 bases). The CDR3 runs 15 residues. In germline, CDR1 is SQVTM, CDR2 ANQGSEA. Trimming left V 5 bases short and J 3 bases short, with 17 bases between.

V usage is TRBV5-4 and J usage is TRBJ2-5; TRBD2 aligns across 7 bases. Germline V lookup: CDR1 SGHNT, CDR2 YYREEE (reference sequence). The CDR3 extends over 14 amino acids. V dropped 0 bases and J dropped 4; count of bases not matched to a gene: 3. The CDR3 is CASSLVASGETQYF. The CDR3 nucleotides read TGTGCCAGCAGCTTGGTGGCTAGCGGAGAGACCCAGTACTTC.

This chain joins TRBV7-9 and TRBJ2-7, with a weak D call TRBD2 (6 bases). The CDR3 extends over 16 amino acids. V was clipped by 4 bases and J by 3 bases, with 19 bases between them. Germline V gene sequence: CDR1 SEHNR, CDR2 FQNEAQ (reference sequence). The CDR3 DNA reads as TGTGCCAGCAGCTCCGCGGGGATCTCTGTCCTCTACGAGCAGTACTTC. It encodes CASSSAGISVLYEQYF.

V and J are TRBV28 and TRBJ2-7; perhaps TRBD1 as D (5 bases). Germline V gene lookup returns CDR1 MDHEN and CDR2 SYDVKM. Trimming took 11 bases from V and 3 from J, leaving 17 bases between them. The length of the CDR3 is 13 residues. The CDR3 loop is CASLDRQNYEQYF. As DNA, the CDR3 is TGTGCCTCACTCGACAGACAAAACTACGAGCAGTACTTC.

The V gene is TRBV15, the J gene TRBJ2-1; D remains ambiguous. The length of the CDR3 is 11 residues. The V end was cut by 8 bases, the J end by 4 bases, with 6 bases between. The germline CDR1 and CDR2 sequences are LNHNV and YYDKDF (reference sequence). CDR3 region: CATGAYNEQFF. The DNA for the CDR3 is TGTGCCACCGGCGCTTACAATGAGCAGTTCTTC. Variable domain in full (rest from reference TRBV15 and TRBJ2-1): DAMVIQNPRYQVTQFGKPVTLSCSQTLNHNVMYWYQQKSSQAPKLLFHYYDKDFNNEADTPDNFQSRRPNTSFCFLDIRSPGLGDTAMYLCATGAYNEQFFGPGTRLTVL.

The chain joins TRBV18 to TRBJ2-2; a weak D match, TRBD1 (6 bases). Per germline, CDR1 KGHSH and CDR2 LQKENI. CDR3 length: 16 amino acids. The V end lost 2 bases, the J end lost 5 bases, and 15 bases lay between the germline ends. The CDR3 DNA sequence: TGTGCCAGCTCACCAATTAGACAGGCCGTGACCGGGGAGCTGTTTTTT. It codes for CASSPIRQAVTGELFF. Full variable domain (missing parts from reference TRBV18 and TRBJ2-2): NAGVMQNPRHLVRRRGQEARLRCSPMKGHSHVYWYRQLPEEGLKFMVYLQKENIIDESGMPKERFSAEFPKEGPSILRIQQVVRGDSAAYFCASSPIRQAVTGELFFGEGSRLTVL.

The chain carries TRBV28 and TRBJ2-1, with 7 bases lining up with TRBD1. The germline gives CDR1 MDHEN, CDR2 SYDVKM. With V trimmed by 1 base and J by 5 bases, 2 bases remained unmatched. This CDR3 is 14 amino acids long. The CDR3 nucleotides are TGTGCCAGCAGTTTATTGGGGACAGACAATGAGCAGTTCTTC. Its translation: CASSLLGTDNEQFF.